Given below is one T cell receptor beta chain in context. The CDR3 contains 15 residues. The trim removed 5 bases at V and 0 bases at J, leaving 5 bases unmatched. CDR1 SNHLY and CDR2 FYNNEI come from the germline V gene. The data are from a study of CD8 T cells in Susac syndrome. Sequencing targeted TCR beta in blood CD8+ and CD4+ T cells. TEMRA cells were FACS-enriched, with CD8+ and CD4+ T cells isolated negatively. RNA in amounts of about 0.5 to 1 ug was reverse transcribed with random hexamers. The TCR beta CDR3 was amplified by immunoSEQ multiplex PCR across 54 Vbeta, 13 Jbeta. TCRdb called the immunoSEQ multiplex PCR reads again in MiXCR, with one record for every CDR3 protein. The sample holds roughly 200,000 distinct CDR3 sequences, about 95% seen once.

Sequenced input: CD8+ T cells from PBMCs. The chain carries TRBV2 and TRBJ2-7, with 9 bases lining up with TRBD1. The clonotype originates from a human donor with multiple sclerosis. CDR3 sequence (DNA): TGTGCCAGCAGTAACCCGGGACAGGGCTCCTACGAGCAGTACTTC. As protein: CASSNPGQGSYEQYF.